The following is a T cell receptor beta chain sequence with its context. The source of the sample is a study of CD8 T cells in Susac syndrome. The TEMRA cells underwent FACS enrichment, while the CD8+ and CD4+ T cells underwent negative isolation. This CDR3 contains 13 residues. Germline V lookup: CDR1 DFQATT, CDR2 SNEGSKA (reference sequence). The J segment lost 2 bases and the V segment lost 6 bases, leaving 6 bases of the junction unmatched. cDNA came from roughly 0.5 to 1 ug RNA primed by random hexamers. Multiplex PCR with immunoSEQ amplified the TCR beta CDR3 across 54 Vbeta and 13 Jbeta. Via MiXCR, TCRdb re-called the immunoSEQ multiplex PCR reads, giving one row per CDR3 protein. The top ten hold about 0.1% of the sample, which has 150,000 to 200,000 distinct CDR3 sequences, about 95% seen once.

V is TRBV20-1 and J is TRBJ2-5; TRBD1 agrees at 7 bases. Specimen: CD4+ T cells from PBMCs. This TCR was sampled from a human donor in good health. The CDR3 region is CSAVDRDQETQYF. DNA for the CDR3: TGCAGTGCCGTAGACAGGGATCAAGAGACCCAGTACTTC.